The rows below give T cell receptor beta chains drawn from one sample of a study of fetal regulatory T cell absence and autoimmunity. TCRdb's copy holds only in-frame clones and misses some; the assay was immunoSEQ multiplex PCR. The table has 95,000 or so clones, about two thirds seen once. Material for sequencing was pancreas tissue. These receptors were obtained from a male donor with IPEX syndrome. Each CDR3 is given with its conserved first and last residue. D genes are given only for firm matches. For some rows the clone size is stated as once, few or many, or as a class when expanded; others skip it.

clone size: -
D gene: TRBD2
V gene: TRBV6-1
J gene: TRBJ2-2
CDR3 DNA: TGTGCCAGCCGACCGGGACTAGCGAGCACCGGGGAGCTGTTTTTT
CDR3 protein: CASRPGLASTGELFF

clone size: -
D gene: TRBD1
V gene: TRBV7-2
J gene: TRBJ2-1
CDR3 DNA: TGTGCCAGCACCCTAGCAACAGGGGGCGCCGGATACAATGAGCAGTTCTTC
CDR3 protein: CASTLATGGAGYNEQFF

clone size: -
D gene: TRBD1
V gene: TRBV2
J gene: TRBJ1-2
CDR3 DNA: TGTGCCAGCAGAGTCCGGGACAGGGGAGGCGGCTACACCTTC
CDR3 protein: CASRVRDRGGGYTF

clone size: -
D gene: TRBD1
V gene: TRBV27
J gene: TRBJ1-2
CDR3 DNA: TGTGCCAGCAGTTTAAACAGGGGCCATGGCTACACCTTC
CDR3 protein: CASSLNRGHGYTF

clone size: -
D gene: -
V gene: TRBV7-2
J gene: TRBJ1-6
CDR3 DNA: TGTGCCAGCAGCTTAGCAGGGCAGGGGAATTCACCCCTCCACTTT
CDR3 protein: CASSLAGQGNSPLHF

clone size: -
D gene: TRBD2
V gene: TRBV11-2
J gene: TRBJ2-7
CDR3 DNA: TGTGCCAGCAGCGTTATAACAGTTGGACTAGCGTCGAAAGAGCAGTACTTC
CDR3 protein: CASSVITVGLASKEQYF

clone size: few
D gene: -
V gene: TRBV19
J gene: TRBJ2-7
CDR3 DNA: TGTGCCAGTAGCCTTAAGGCAGGGCTCGACGAGCAGTACTTC
CDR3 protein: CASSLKAGLDEQYF

clone size: few
D gene: TRBD1
V gene: TRBV2
J gene: TRBJ1-2
CDR3 DNA: TGTGCCAGCTGGGACAGAAGGGGCTACACCTTC
CDR3 protein: CASWDRRGYTF

clone size: -
D gene: TRBD1
V gene: TRBV4-3
J gene: TRBJ2-3
CDR3 DNA: TGCGCCAGCAGCCAAGGTCCGGGACAGGGAAGCACAGATACGCAGTATTTT
CDR3 protein: CASSQGPGQGSTDTQYF

clone size: few
D gene: -
V gene: TRBV18
J gene: TRBJ2-7
CDR3 DNA: TGTGCCAGCTCACCACCCGGCAGGGAATACGAGCAGTACTTC
CDR3 protein: CASSPPGREYEQYF

clone size: -
D gene: -
V gene: TRBV7-8
J gene: TRBJ2-2
CDR3 DNA: TGTGCCAGCAGCTTAGTGGGGGGCCCCACCGGGGAGCTGTTTTTT
CDR3 protein: CASSLVGGPTGELFF

clone size: -
D gene: TRBD2
V gene: TRBV14
J gene: TRBJ2-3
CDR3 DNA: TGTGCCAGCAGCCAAGTGCAGGGAGGGACAGATACGCAGTATTTT
CDR3 protein: CASSQVQGGTDTQYF

clone size: -
D gene: TRBD2
V gene: TRBV5-1
J gene: TRBJ2-5
CDR3 DNA: TGCGCCAGCAGCTCTGGGACTAGCGGCCAAGAGACCCAGTACTTC
CDR3 protein: CASSSGTSGQETQYF

clone size: few
D gene: TRBD1
V gene: TRBV12-5
J gene: TRBJ2-7
CDR3 DNA: TGTGCTAGCCGATGGGACAGCTCCTACGAGCAGTACTTC
CDR3 protein: CASRWDSSYEQYF

clone size: once
D gene: -
V gene: TRBV6-5
J gene: TRBJ1-1
CDR3 DNA: TGTGCCAGCAGTTACGGGGGCGGAGCTTTCTTT
CDR3 protein: CASSYGGGAFF

clone size: few
D gene: TRBD1
V gene: TRBV11-3
J gene: TRBJ2-7
CDR3 DNA: TGTGCCAGCAGCTCATCCGGGACAGGAGTATACGAGCAGTACTTC
CDR3 protein: CASSSSGTGVYEQYF

clone size: -
D gene: -
V gene: TRBV6-5
J gene: TRBJ2-6
CDR3 DNA: TGTGCCAGCGGGCGCTCTGGGGCCAACGTCCTGACTTTC
CDR3 protein: CASGRSGANVLTF

clone size: -
D gene: -
V gene: TRBV5-1
J gene: TRBJ2-3
CDR3 DNA: TGCGCCAGCAGCTTGGACAGGCCAGATACGCAGTATTTT
CDR3 protein: CASSLDRPDTQYF

clone size: -
D gene: -
V gene: TRBV2
J gene: TRBJ2-7
CDR3 DNA: TGTGCCAGCAGTGATGGGCAGGGCTACGAGCAGTACTTC
CDR3 protein: CASSDGQGYEQYF

clone size: -
D gene: -
V gene: TRBV21-1
J gene: TRBJ2-2
CDR3 DNA: TGTGCCAGCACCCCGGGACTAGCGGGAGTTGCGAACACCGGGGAGCTGTTTTTT
CDR3 protein: CASTPGLAGVANTGELFF

clone size: -
D gene: -
V gene: TRBV7-2
J gene: TRBJ2-3
CDR3 DNA: TGTGCCAGCAGCTTAGATCCTGCAGATACGCAGTATTTT
CDR3 protein: CASSLDPADTQYF

clone size: -
D gene: TRBD2
V gene: TRBV11-2
J gene: TRBJ2-3
CDR3 DNA: TGTGCCAGCAGCTTAGGCGGGGGGTCCGCAGATACGCAGTATTTT
CDR3 protein: CASSLGGGSADTQYF

clone size: -
D gene: -
V gene: TRBV4-1
J gene: TRBJ2-7
CDR3 DNA: TGCGCCAGCAGCCAAGATCGGACAAATACCTACGAGCAGTACTTC
CDR3 protein: CASSQDRTNTYEQYF

clone size: -
D gene: -
V gene: TRBV7-2
J gene: TRBJ2-7
CDR3 DNA: TGTGCCAGCAGCTTACGGGGCTACGAGCAGTACTTC
CDR3 protein: CASSLRGYEQYF

clone size: few
D gene: -
V gene: TRBV21-1
J gene: TRBJ2-3
CDR3 DNA: TGTGCCAGCAGCAAGGGGGATACGCAGTATTTT
CDR3 protein: CASSKGDTQYF

clone size: once
D gene: TRBD2
V gene: TRBV18
J gene: TRBJ2-3
CDR3 DNA: TGTGCCAGCTCACCAAGGACTAGATTGGCAGATACGCAGTATTTT
CDR3 protein: CASSPRTRLADTQYF

clone size: few
D gene: -
V gene: TRBV30
J gene: TRBJ1-2
CDR3 DNA: TGTGCCTGGAGTGTAGACAGAAACTATGGCTACACCTTC
CDR3 protein: CAWSVDRNYGYTF

clone size: -
D gene: -
V gene: TRBV29-1
J gene: TRBJ2-3
CDR3 DNA: TGCAGCGTTGATGGAGTAGGGACGTACCCTAGCACAGATACGCAGTATTTT
CDR3 protein: CSVDGVGTYPSTDTQYF

clone size: -
D gene: -
V gene: TRBV11-2
J gene: TRBJ1-2
CDR3 DNA: TGTGCCAGCAGCCGGGGTCCCCGCTATGGCTACACCTTC
CDR3 protein: CASSRGPRYGYTF

clone size: -
D gene: -
V gene: TRBV6-5
J gene: TRBJ2-3
CDR3 DNA: TGTGCCAGCAGGATACTGGGGGTCTCAGATACGCAGTATTTT
CDR3 protein: CASRILGVSDTQYF

clone size: -
D gene: -
V gene: TRBV6-5
J gene: TRBJ1-1
CDR3 DNA: TGTGCCAGCAGCGCGGGGGCTGAAGCTTTCTTT
CDR3 protein: CASSAGAEAFF

clone size: -
D gene: -
V gene: TRBV19
J gene: TRBJ2-7
CDR3 DNA: TGTGCCAGTAGTACGGGACATCATCCCTACGAGCAGTACTTC
CDR3 protein: CASSTGHHPYEQYF

clone size: -
D gene: TRBD2
V gene: TRBV6-5
J gene: TRBJ2-2
CDR3 DNA: TGTGCCAGCACCTTGGGCCGGGGGGCCGGGGAGCTGTTTTTT
CDR3 protein: CASTLGRGAGELFF

clone size: -
D gene: TRBD1
V gene: TRBV11-2
J gene: TRBJ1-1
CDR3 DNA: TGTGCCAGCAGCTACGGGACAGGGAACACTGAAGCTTTCTTT
CDR3 protein: CASSYGTGNTEAFF

clone size: -
D gene: -
V gene: TRBV11-2
J gene: TRBJ1-1
CDR3 DNA: TGTGCCAGCAGCCCCGGTCGTTTAAGTGACACTGAAGCTTTCTTT
CDR3 protein: CASSPGRLSDTEAFF

clone size: -
D gene: -
V gene: TRBV4-1
J gene: TRBJ1-1
CDR3 DNA: TGCGCCAGCAGCCAAGATTATGGGAACACTGAAGCTTTCTTT
CDR3 protein: CASSQDYGNTEAFF

clone size: -
D gene: TRBD1
V gene: TRBV27
J gene: TRBJ1-1
CDR3 DNA: TGTGCCAGCAGTCAGGGACAGGGGTTACTTGAAGCTTTCTTT
CDR3 protein: CASSQGQGLLEAFF

clone size: few
D gene: -
V gene: TRBV29-1
J gene: TRBJ1-5
CDR3 DNA: TGCAGCGTGGGAGATTCTAGATCGCTCCAGCATTTT
CDR3 protein: CSVGDSRSLQHF

clone size: few
D gene: -
V gene: TRBV6-5
J gene: TRBJ1-2
CDR3 DNA: TGTGCCAGCAGTTTGACCAGGGGCTATGGCTACACCTTC
CDR3 protein: CASSLTRGYGYTF

clone size: few
D gene: -
V gene: TRBV6-4
J gene: TRBJ1-2
CDR3 DNA: TGTGCCAGCAGTGGCACAGGCGTAGAAGGCTACACCTTC
CDR3 protein: CASSGTGVEGYTF

clone size: -
D gene: TRBD2
V gene: TRBV2
J gene: TRBJ2-3
CDR3 DNA: TGTGCCATCGTCTTCGGGGGGGCCAGGACAGATACGCAGTATTTT
CDR3 protein: CAIVFGGARTDTQYF

clone size: -
D gene: -
V gene: TRBV7-6
J gene: TRBJ2-1
CDR3 DNA: TGTGCCAGCAGCTTAACTCTACAGAATGAGCAGTTCTTC
CDR3 protein: CASSLTLQNEQFF

clone size: -
D gene: -
V gene: TRBV29-1
J gene: TRBJ2-3
CDR3 DNA: TGCAGCGTTGACGGCACAGATACGCAGTATTTT
CDR3 protein: CSVDGTDTQYF

clone size: -
D gene: -
V gene: TRBV5-1
J gene: TRBJ1-2
CDR3 DNA: TGCGCCAGCAGCTTCACGGGACACTTGACTCTTGGCTACACCTTC
CDR3 protein: CASSFTGHLTLGYTF

clone size: -
D gene: -
V gene: TRBV7-2
J gene: TRBJ2-3
CDR3 DNA: TGTGCCAGCAGCTTGTGGGGGGCGACAGATACGCAGTATTTT
CDR3 protein: CASSLWGATDTQYF

clone size: -
D gene: -
V gene: TRBV11-2
J gene: TRBJ2-7
CDR3 DNA: TGTGCCAGCAGCTTAGGTGGGCACCGGTTCGGCTCCTACGAGCAGTACTTC
CDR3 protein: CASSLGGHRFGSYEQYF

clone size: -
D gene: -
V gene: TRBV4-1
J gene: TRBJ1-1
CDR3 DNA: TGCGCCAGCAGCCAAGACGGTGGGTCGGTGGAAGCTTTCTTT
CDR3 protein: CASSQDGGSVEAFF

clone size: -
D gene: -
V gene: TRBV11-2
J gene: TRBJ2-3
CDR3 DNA: TGTGCCAGCAGCCTCCTAGATACGCAGTATTTT
CDR3 protein: CASSLLDTQYF

clone size: few
D gene: -
V gene: TRBV5-1
J gene: TRBJ2-3
CDR3 DNA: TGCGCCAGCAGCCTCGATTACACAGATACGCAGTATTTT
CDR3 protein: CASSLDYTDTQYF

clone size: -
D gene: -
V gene: TRBV15
J gene: TRBJ1-6
CDR3 DNA: TGTGCCACCAGCAGAGCCCCCCGTAGGGGGAAGACTTATAATTCACCCCTCCACTTT
CDR3 protein: CATSRAPRRGKTYNSPLHF

clone size: -
D gene: TRBD2
V gene: TRBV7-9
J gene: TRBJ2-7
CDR3 DNA: TGTGCCAGCAGCTTCCTTCTTGCGGGGGGCTCCTACGAGCAGTACTTC
CDR3 protein: CASSFLLAGGSYEQYF

clone size: -
D gene: -
V gene: TRBV30
J gene: TRBJ2-7
CDR3 DNA: TGTGCCTGGAGTGTAAACCCTCGGGCCCCCTACGAGCAGTACTTC
CDR3 protein: CAWSVNPRAPYEQYF

clone size: -
D gene: -
V gene: TRBV5-1
J gene: TRBJ2-5
CDR3 DNA: TGCGCCAGCAGCTTGATGGTCCCCCGCAGGGGCTTGAATCCCCAGTACTTC
CDR3 protein: CASSLMVPRRGLNPQYF

clone size: few
D gene: -
V gene: TRBV19
J gene: TRBJ1-2
CDR3 DNA: TGTGCCAGTCCTCCGGAAGGTTACGGCTATGGCTACACCTTC
CDR3 protein: CASPPEGYGYGYTF

clone size: -
D gene: TRBD2
V gene: TRBV5-4
J gene: TRBJ2-1
CDR3 DNA: TGTGCCAGCAGCCCCCGACTAGCGGGGCAACCTGGTGAGCAGTTCTTC
CDR3 protein: CASSPRLAGQPGEQFF

clone size: -
D gene: TRBD1
V gene: TRBV6-6
J gene: TRBJ1-5
CDR3 DNA: TGTGCCAGCAGTTACTCCGACAGGGGAGGGCGGGAGCCCCAGCATTTT
CDR3 protein: CASSYSDRGGREPQHF

clone size: few
D gene: TRBD2
V gene: TRBV5-1
J gene: TRBJ2-1
CDR3 DNA: TGCGCCAGCAGCTTGCGGGAGGGCTACAATGAGCAGTTCTTC
CDR3 protein: CASSLREGYNEQFF

clone size: -
D gene: TRBD1
V gene: TRBV6-5
J gene: TRBJ2-7
CDR3 DNA: TGTGCCAGCAGTTACGCAGGGGGCTCCATCTACGAGCAGTACTTC
CDR3 protein: CASSYAGGSIYEQYF

clone size: -
D gene: TRBD1
V gene: TRBV4-3
J gene: TRBJ1-1
CDR3 DNA: TGCGCCAGCAGCCAGGAAGTGTGGGGGACAGCGAACACTGAAGCTTTCTTT
CDR3 protein: CASSQEVWGTANTEAFF

clone size: few
D gene: -
V gene: TRBV5-1
J gene: TRBJ2-2
CDR3 DNA: TGCGCCAGCAGCGTGGACGGTAACACCGGGGAGCTGTTTTTT
CDR3 protein: CASSVDGNTGELFF